This T cell receptor (beta chain) came from a study of T-cell reconstitution after alpha-beta-depleted transplantation in children. This clonotype appeared many times. During its preparation, the TCRbeta library received unique molecular identifiers. Each CDR3 protein gets one entry after TCRdb re-called the PCR reads with MiXCR. The repertoire holds 150,000 to 250,000 distinct CDR3 sequences, with about 14% as singletons. The sequenced sample was PBMCs from the stem cell graft donor, obtained from the stem cell graft. This clonotype was sampled from a human donor who donated a stem cell graft to a child with acute lymphoblastic leukemia.

The CDR3 nucleotides are TGCGCCAGCAGCTTGGCCAGGGGTACCTACAATGAGCAGTTCTTC. Translated: CASSLARGTYNEQFF. The chain couples TRBV5-1 to TRBJ2-1, with D perhaps matching TRBD1 (6 bases). The CDR3 sequence is 15 residues long. Germline V gene lookup returns CDR1 SGHRS and CDR2 YFSETQ. V was shortened by 0 bases and J by 2 bases, with 9 bases between the two germline ends. Drawing the rest from reference TRBV5-1 and TRBJ2-1, the complete variable domain is KAGVTQTPRYLIKTRGQQVTLSCSPISGHRSVSWYQQTPGQGLQFLFEYFSETQRNKGNFPGRFSGRQFSNSRSEMNVSTLELGDSALYLCASSLARGTYNEQFFGPGTRLTVL.